This TCR beta chain was sequenced in a study of cytomegalovirus exposure and HLA in healthy donors (dated by TCRdb to the late 2010s). About the full investigation: According to an earlier analysis of several hundred of the donors, some 180 million T cells yielded over 90 million unique TCR beta sequences and approximately 280 Gb of sequence data. Rather than drawing on any new phenotypic data, the later analysis identified candidate immune exposures from TCR beta sequences and the way those sequences occurred across donors. A later genetic analysis took genome-wide SNP genotypes for about three fifths of the roughly 670 donors and used that subset as a discovery cohort. Of the 300 to 400 genotyped donors, approximately 82% fell in the genetic ancestry cluster associated with self-reported Caucasian donors. Typing coverage varied by locus: roughly 629-630 donors for A, B, C, DRB1 and DQB1; roughly 510 for DQA1; about 590 for DPA1; 450 to 480 for DPB1. Across around 400 genotyped donors of the cohort, an average of roughly 230,000 unique TCR beta nucleotide sequences per donor were sequenced, and roughly 17% of those sequences were non-productive. HLA typing covered class I and class II loci at four-digit resolution. The study used immunosequencing to profile the T cell repertoires of around 600 subjects and linked those repertoires to cytomegalovirus serostatus. Donor age, sex, ethnicity and CMV serostatus were compiled alongside the repertoire data. Along with the approximately 620-subject first cohort, a separate validation cohort of around 120 different subjects was used. To predict cytomegalovirus infection status, the study brought together high-throughput TCR immunosequencing, statistical association of individual TCRs with disease status, and machine learning. All discovery cohort repertoires had been generated on a single sequencing platform. The study aimed to test whether signatures of past pathogen exposure could be identified by cataloging public T cell receptors. An early release that covered roughly 600 HLA-typed donors contained around 300 gigabases of sequencing data and around 80 million unique TCR sequences. An earlier analysis of approximately 630 of the donors applied high-throughput TCR beta sequencing to assess whether each TCR beta V gene segment acted as functional or pseudogenic. Roughly five DR-DQ haplotypes were treated as single units for association and clustering because of strong linkage in the cohort. A later analysis re-examined previously published TCR beta repertoires from about 670 donors and added high-resolution HLA genotyping to investigate patterns of TCR occurrence. Results the study describes overall, beyond this receptor: In a later analysis, around 17,000 TCR beta sequences were associated with specific HLA alleles at a false discovery rate of 0.05. Most TCR sequences were seen in very few donors, while some public TCRs were found in many individuals. In vitro tests confirmed that a few of the cytomegalovirus-associated TCR beta chains recognize cytomegalovirus antigens. A total of some 180 TCR beta chains were listed by the study as associated with cytomegalovirus. Immune exposure information for the cohort was limited to CMV serostatus. Only TCR beta chains were sequenced in this cohort, and the absence of alpha or paired-chain data limited detectable features. Broadly in line with IMGT annotations, most TCR beta V segments showed up in productive rearrangements about 87% or about 30% of the time in an earlier analysis of several hundred of the donors. Presence/absence analyses assumed roughly uniform sequencing depth across donors, an assumption that may not hold. The 87-base-pair reads could not distinguish some IMGT-functional V segments, including TRBV6-2 and TRBV6-3, so those segments were excluded. Because counts were too low, about 15 rarely observed V segments, including chromosome 9 orphons, were left out of the earlier analysis of approximately 500 of the donors. A later analysis found that most CMV-associated TCR beta chains appeared HLA-restricted, with HLA associations seemingly driven largely by CMV exposure. The classifier was reported to diagnose cytomegalovirus status with high specificity and sensitivity in both the original cohort and the validation cohort. According to a later analysis, parvovirus B19, influenza, CMV and Epstein-Barr virus appeared linked to several top co-occurrence clusters. A further reported finding was that TCR beta sequences accurately predicted the HLA-A and HLA-B alleles for most subjects in the first cohort. In a later genetic analysis, a missense DCLRE1C variant was associated with V-gene and J-gene trimming of TCR beta chains, and the association was replicated in an independent cohort. Strong co-occurrence of HLA alleles, especially DR and DQ, made assigning TCR associations to individual alleles difficult. In a later genetic analysis, fewer N-insertions in productive TCRs were reported among donors in an Asian-associated ancestry cluster than the 666-donor mean. Because HLA typing was unavailable for some donors at each locus, only the typed subset was used in association tests. In a later analysis, HLA-associated TCR beta chains were found to be more clonally expanded and to have lower generation probabilities than equally common non-associated chains. According to the authors, the approach could potentially be generalized to other disease states and immunological phenotypes. In a later analysis, TCR association rates were found to vary across HLA loci, with the most associated TCRs seen for DRB1 alleles and the fewest for HLA-C alleles. The sequencing pipeline was judged likely to have produced a cluster of highly shared sequence variants as a technical artifact. Correlated functional status among segregating V segments might be attributable to linkage disequilibrium, but an unknown experimental factor could not be ruled out.

As concerns this clone: There is no known antigen for this receptor. No base qualities exist here, and no much larger clone lies one base off it.

In total, about 650 healthy bone marrow donors made up the cohort. All cohort members were sampled while nominally healthy, although unrecorded immune exposures were likely present. The donor tested CMV seropositive and was one of the 289 seropositive cohort members. Every donor gave a peripheral blood sample, and the peripheral blood mononuclear cells from that sample were used for TCR beta sequencing. The Qiagen DNeasy Blood Extraction Kit was used to extract genomic DNA from the blood cell samples. Libraries came from the immunoSEQ multiplex PCR assay. For the multiplex PCR, a mixture combining 60 forward primers for TCR Vbeta segments and 13 reverse primers for TCR Jbeta segments was used. The CDR3 region of rearranged TCR beta genes was amplified from genomic DNA with a multiplex PCR assay. The Illumina HiSeq System was used to sequence the amplified TCR beta libraries as 87-base-pair reads. As for the authors' bioinformatics: A later analysis tallied about 77 million unique TCR beta chains across the 660 or so repertoires, and about 10 million of those chains were shared by two or more donors. A nearest-neighbor algorithm error-corrected the raw reads and collapsed the reads into unique sequences, merging closely related sequences to remove PCR and sequencing errors. Alignment of CDR3 sequences to IMGT reference sequences was used to assign V, D and J gene segments. Each retained sequence needed at least a six-nucleotide match to both a V gene segment and a J gene segment. Rearrangements were called productive when the CDR3 lacked stop codons and stayed in frame with V and J; all others were non-productive. CDR3 was defined by IMGT convention, running from the second conserved V-encoded cysteine to the conserved J-encoded phenylalanine. In an earlier analysis of 550 to 650 of the donors, sequences lacking an unambiguous match to a single V gene segment were excluded. In an earlier analysis of 450 to 700 of the donors, V segments were called functional above 56.7% productive rearrangements and were called segregating when the between-donor standard deviation exceeded 5%. A statistical classification framework was built for diagnosing cytomegalovirus status from the catalog of TCR beta chain sequences. In a later analysis, V and J genes were assigned by comparing TCR nucleotide sequences against IMGT/GENE-DB human TR gene sequences. Using the TCRdist pipeline, a later analysis assigned CDR3 sequences along with most-parsimonious VDJ recombination scenarios. In a later analysis, each TCR beta chain was defined by its CDR3 amino acid sequence together with its V-gene family, and reads without a unique V-gene family were excluded. In a later analysis, 450 to 600 highly shared, low-generation-probability nucleotide sequences were removed to address suspected cross-contamination and a sequencing artifact. In a later analysis, a clonal expansion index was calculated for each public chain from normalized within-repertoire ranks of inferred template counts. A later analysis computed generation probabilities with a VDJ recombination model fitted to out-of-frame rearrangements, and checked the results against IGoR. In a later analysis, hypergeometric tests were used to score TCR-TCR, TCR-HLA and TCR-CMV co-occurrence, with a repertoire-size bias correction applied to TCR pairs. To estimate false discovery rates, a later analysis permuted the HLA or CMV assignments 20 times. In a later analysis, co-occurring TCRs were grouped with DBSCAN, and TCRdist sequence similarity was added when clustering was performed within HLA-allele-positive subsets. Repertoires with fewer than 30,000 or more than 120,000 public chains were left out of co-occurrence clustering, as were about five repertoires with anomalous nucleotide sharing. Sourced from immuneACCESS, this table was stored by TCRdb with only in-frame sequences that have V and J called. A share of the clones is absent; for the studies checked, an unresolved V gene accounts for under half, and the remainder has no known explanation. D and trimming were read from the DNA, whereas the V and J calls and clone size are those reported in that table. For this sample there are roughly 110,000 clones; over 65% appear just once. Together, the top ten hold around 4% of the sample.

The CDR3 runs 8 residues from the cysteine to the phenylalanine. Just CDR3 DNA is preserved here, 24 bases in frame from base 1. Sequenced: PBMCs. This sequence originates from a woman aged 40 to 50 in good health and CMV-seropositive. The rearrangement joined TRBV21-1 to TRBJ2-1; TRBD1, the D gene given by the table, was not confirmed from the DNA. TRBV21-1 is termed a pseudogene. The CDR3 reads as follows: CAIIEQFF. The DNA sequence is TGTGCCATCATTGAGCAGTTCTTC.